Following are 8 T cell receptor beta chains from one sample sequenced in a study of PD-1 blockade in classical Hodgkin lymphoma. Only in-frame clones appear in the TCRdb table, and some are missing; sequencing was by immunoSEQ multiplex PCR. The table records 25,000 to 35,000 clones, over 75% of them present only once. Indicated time point: cycle 4 day 1 (C4D1), after more than five weeks of nivolumab. No patient escaped relapse after autologous stem cell transplantation, and brentuximab vedotin exposure varied. CD4+ T cells were purified from thawed PBMCs by magnetic negative selection. Source: CD4+ T cells from blood, taken before the fourth cycle of nivolumab. These receptor sequences come from a human donor with classical Hodgkin lymphoma.

This chain joins TRBV6-1 and TRBJ2-7; weak D call: TRBD2 (6 bases). The CDR3 contains 17 residues. Trimming removed 3 bases from V and 3 bases from J, with 21 bases in between. Germline loops: CDR1 MNHNS, CDR2 SASEGT. The CDR3 DNA sequence: TGTGCCAGCAGTGATGGATTACAGGCTTGGAGGGGCTACGAGCAGTACTTC. Translated: CASSDGLQAWRGYEQYF.

This chain connects TRBV5-6 to TRBJ2-1; 12 bases fit TRBD1. Germline V lookup: CDR1 SGHDT, CDR2 YYEEEE. This CDR3 has 14 residues. Losses at the gene ends were 7 bases for V and 8 bases for J; bases not matched to a gene: 7. This chain's CDR3 is CASRGDRGRDEQFF. The CDR3 bases are TGTGCCAGCCGTGGGGACAGGGGGCGGGATGAGCAGTTCTTC.

This clone occurred once. V gene TRBV4-2 combines with J gene TRBJ2-4; possible D gene TRBD2, 5 bases. The V and J ends lost 1 base and 1 base respectively, with 11 bases between them. Germline V gene sequence: CDR1 LGHNA, CDR2 YNFKEQ. The CDR3 is made up of 16 amino acids. CDR3 protein: CASSQVLGGAKNIQYF. Written as DNA, the CDR3 is TGTGCCAGCAGCCAAGTGTTGGGCGGGGCCAAAAACATTCAGTACTTC.

The chain links TRBV10-3 to TRBJ2-1; the match to TRBD2 covers 8 bases. V shed 4 bases and J 8 bases; nucleotides not matched to a gene: 4. Germline CDR1 is ENHRY and CDR2 is SYGVKD. The length of the CDR3 is 13 residues. The CDR3 nucleotides are TGTGCCATCAGTGGTAGGCGGGAGGATGAGCAGTTCTTC. Translating gives CAISGRREDEQFF.

This chain joins TRBV28 and TRBJ1-2, with 9 nucleotides matching TRBD1. Trimming removed 3 bases from V and 7 bases from J; junction bases left unmatched: 12. CDR1 and CDR2 from the germline V gene are MDHEN and SYDVKM. The CDR3 loop spans 16 amino acids. The CDR3 protein is CASSFGTGYWSAGYTF. CDR3 DNA sequence: TGTGCCAGCAGTTTTGGGACAGGGTATTGGTCCGCTGGCTACACCTTC.

This chain uses TRBV28 with TRBJ2-1; 9 bases agree with TRBD1. The germline CDR1 and CDR2 sequences are MDHEN and SYDVKM. The trim removed 4 bases at V and 3 bases at J, leaving 4 bases unmatched. The CDR3 covers 15 residues. The CDR3, as DNA: TGTGCCAGCAGTTGGGGACAGGGTTACTACAATGAGCAGTTCTTC. It translates to CASSWGQGYYNEQFF. Full variable domain (remainder filled in from reference TRBV28 and TRBJ2-1): DVKVTQSSRYLVKRTGEKVFLECVQDMDHENMFWYRQDPGLGLRLIYFSYDVKMKEKGDIPEGYSVSREKKERFSLILESASTNQTSMYLCASSWGQGYYNEQFFGPGTRLTVL.

The V and J genes are TRBV10-3 and TRBJ1-1; the D is unclear. V was trimmed by 7 bases and J by 4 bases, leaving 13 bases between them. CDR3 size: 13 residues. Germline lookup yields CDR1 ENHRY and CDR2 SYGVKD. This CDR3 is CAITHGESTEAFF. The CDR3 nucleotides are TGTGCCATCACCCATGGGGAGTCCACTGAAGCTTTCTTT.

The V gene is TRBV7-2, the J gene TRBJ2-7; 8 nucleotides agree with TRBD2. The CDR3 contains 17 residues. The germline CDR1 and CDR2 sequences are SGHTA and FQGNSA. The trim removed 7 bases at V and 4 bases at J, leaving 18 bases unmatched. DNA of the CDR3: TGTGCCAGCACCGTGGGCTCGGTAGCGGGGCCTCTTTACGAGCAGTACTTC. This translates into CASTVGSVAGPLYEQYF.